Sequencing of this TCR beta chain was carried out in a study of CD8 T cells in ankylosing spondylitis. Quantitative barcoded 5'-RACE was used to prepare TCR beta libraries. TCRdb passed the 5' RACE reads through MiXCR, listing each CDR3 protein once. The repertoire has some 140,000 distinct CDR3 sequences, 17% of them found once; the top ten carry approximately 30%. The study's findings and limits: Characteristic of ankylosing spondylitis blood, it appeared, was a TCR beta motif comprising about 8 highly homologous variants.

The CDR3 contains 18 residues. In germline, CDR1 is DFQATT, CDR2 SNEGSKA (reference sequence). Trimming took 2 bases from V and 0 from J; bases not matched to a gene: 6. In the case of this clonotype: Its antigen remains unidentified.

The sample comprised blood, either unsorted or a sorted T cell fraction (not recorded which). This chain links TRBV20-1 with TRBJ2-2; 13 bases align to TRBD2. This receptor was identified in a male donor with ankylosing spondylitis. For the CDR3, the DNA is TGCAGTGCTAGAAGGACTAGCGGGAGTTCGGCGAACACCGGGGAGCTGTTTTTT. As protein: CSARRTSGSSANTGELFF.